The TCR beta chain described here comes from a study of blood T cell repertoires in COVID-19. For the study at large: Material from acute and convalescent COVID-19 was sourced from the United States, Italy and Spain. T cells, B-cell-depleted T cells, or PBMCs supplied cDNA or gDNA.

Methods used by the authors: Amplifying reference gene primers gave estimates of nucleated cell counts. Clones were read by immunoSEQ multiplex PCR, and TCRdb kept only the in-frame ones, dropping some. V and J calls and clone size come straight from that table; D and trimming were deduced from the DNA. The sample carries 78,000 or so clones, roughly 83% recorded once. Note on this clone: Other DNA sequences in the sample encode the same CDR3.

CDR1 and CDR2 (germline): SGHVS, FQNEAQ. The CDR3 extends over 18 amino acids. V was clipped by 4 bases and J by 0 bases, with 16 bases between them. The origin of this receptor is a woman aged 55 to 70 with acute or convalescent COVID-19. Sequencing input: peripheral blood. The chain uses TRBV7-8 and TRBJ1-6; weak D call: TRBD1 (6 bases). The CDR3 loop is CASSSIGGGSSYNSPLHF. In nucleotides, the CDR3 is TGTGCCAGCAGCTCCATAGGGGGTGGGAGCTCCTATAATTCACCCCTCCACTTT.